This T cell receptor beta chain was identified during a study of T cell clonotyping in hematopoietic cell transplantation. Time point reported: recipient sample about 28 days before transplant, after cytoreduction. Germline lookup yields CDR1 SGHTA and CDR2 FQGNSA. This CDR3 spans 14 amino acids. The V and J ends lost 2 bases and 11 bases respectively, with 16 bases between them. Libraries were prepared by immunoSEQ multiplex PCR; TCRdb keeps only in-frame clonotypes and omits some of them. The table has about 29,000 clones, roughly 80% seen once. This sequence was found in a woman aged 25 to 45 with chronic myeloid leukemia. Some clones in this sample may be carry-over from other donors' samples. The sequencing used peripheral blood mononuclear cells, collected before stem cell transplant. The rearrangement links TRBV7-2 to TRBJ1-5; D uncertain. The CDR3 DNA sequence: TGTGCCAGCAGCTTAAGCCGCGACATTGGAGCCCAGCATTTT. Translation: CASSLSRDIGAQHF.